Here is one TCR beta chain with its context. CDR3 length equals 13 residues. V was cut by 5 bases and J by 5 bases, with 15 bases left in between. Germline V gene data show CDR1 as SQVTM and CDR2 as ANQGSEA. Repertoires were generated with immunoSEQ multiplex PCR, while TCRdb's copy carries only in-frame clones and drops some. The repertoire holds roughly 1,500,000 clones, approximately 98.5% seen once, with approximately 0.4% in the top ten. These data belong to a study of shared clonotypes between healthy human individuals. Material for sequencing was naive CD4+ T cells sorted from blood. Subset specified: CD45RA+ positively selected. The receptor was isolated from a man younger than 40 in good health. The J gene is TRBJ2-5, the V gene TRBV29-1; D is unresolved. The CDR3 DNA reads TGCAGCGTTTTCATCCTTATTGGGGAGACCCAGTACTTC. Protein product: CSVFILIGETQYF.